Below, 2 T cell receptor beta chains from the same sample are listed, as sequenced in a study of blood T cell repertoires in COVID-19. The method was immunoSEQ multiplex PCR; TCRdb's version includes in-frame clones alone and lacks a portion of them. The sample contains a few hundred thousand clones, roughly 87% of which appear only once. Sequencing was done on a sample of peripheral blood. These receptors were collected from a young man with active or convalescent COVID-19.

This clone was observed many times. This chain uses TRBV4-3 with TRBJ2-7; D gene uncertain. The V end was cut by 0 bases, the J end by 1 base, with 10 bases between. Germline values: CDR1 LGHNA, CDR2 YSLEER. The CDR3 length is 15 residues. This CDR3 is CASSQDLHKSYEQYF. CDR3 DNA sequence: TGCGCCAGCAGCCAAGATTTGCACAAGTCCTACGAGCAGTACTTC.

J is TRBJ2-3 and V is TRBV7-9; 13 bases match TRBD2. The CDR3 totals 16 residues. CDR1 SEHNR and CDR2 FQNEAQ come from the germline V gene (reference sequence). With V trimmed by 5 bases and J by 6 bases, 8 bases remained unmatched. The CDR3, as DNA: TGTGCCAGCAGCACGGGGACTAGCGGGGCCCGGGATACGCAGTATTTT. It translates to CASSTGTSGARDTQYF.